Each of the 8 T cell receptor beta chains below was sequenced from the same sample in a study of blood T cell repertoires in COVID-19. Here immunoSEQ multiplex PCR was the method, and the copy in TCRdb shows in-frame clones only, minus some. This repertoire shows about 72,000 clones, around 78% found once; its top ten account for about 18%. Sequenced material: peripheral blood. These receptors all stem from an elderly woman with acute or convalescent COVID-19.

CDR3 in amino acids: CASSQDRGPYNEQFF. The CDR3 DNA is TGTGCCAGCAGCCAGGACAGGGGGCCATACAATGAGCAGTTCTTC. This chain links TRBV7-7 with TRBJ2-1; 11 bases agree with TRBD1. CDR1 and CDR2 from the germline V gene are SSHAT and FNYEAQ (reference sequence). The junction had 4 bases not matched to a gene; V was cut back by 5 bases and J by 4 bases. The CDR3 extends over 15 amino acids.

The chain has TRBV6-6 and TRBJ1-2, with 11 nucleotides matching TRBD1. The germline V gene encodes CDR1 MNHNY and CDR2 SVGAGI (reference sequence). V lost 6 bases and J lost 8; bases outside the gene matches: 8. This CDR3 is 14 amino acids long. The CDR3 bases are TGTGCCAGCAGCGGCGGACAGGGGGCAGTAGGCTACACCTTC. Protein sequence: CASSGGQGAVGYTF.

This sequence joins TRBV24-1 and TRBJ2-1, with 7 bases fitting TRBD1. CDR3 length equals 14 residues. J gave up 8 bases and V 4 bases, and 7 bases lay outside the gene matches. In germline, CDR1 is KGHDR, CDR2 SFDVKD. For the CDR3, the DNA is TGTGCCACCAGTGAGCCCGGGACAGTATATGAGCAGTTCTTC. Protein: CATSEPGTVYEQFF.

V gene TRBV19 combines with J gene TRBJ2-2; D is unclear. Germline CDR1 and CDR2: LNHDA and SQIVND (reference sequence). V dropped 8 bases and J dropped 2 bases, with 6 bases sitting between them. The CDR3 sequence is 12 residues long. The CDR3 loop is CASRENTGELFF. DNA for the CDR3: TGTGCCAGTCGAGAAAACACCGGGGAGCTGTTTTTT.

Points on this clone: The sample holds other DNA sequences that translate to the same CDR3. The rearrangement links TRBV20-1 to TRBJ2-1; D is ambiguous. Trimming shortened V by 3 bases and J by 7 bases, and 7 bases separated the two germline ends. Germline CDR1 reads DFQATT; CDR2 reads SNEGSKA (reference sequence). This CDR3 has 11 residues. The CDR3: CSASRSNEQFF. In nucleotides, the CDR3 is TGCAGTGCTAGTCGGTCAAATGAGCAGTTCTTC.

The gene calls are TRBV19 and TRBJ1-2; D not resolved. CDR3 length: 14 residues. The V gene lost 7 bases and the J gene lost 4 bases, with 16 bases spanning the gap. Germline V gene sequence: CDR1 LNHDA, CDR2 SQIVND (reference sequence). CDR3 in DNA: TGTGCCAGTATCCAAGGAGGTTCGAGCTATGGCTACACCTTC. Protein: CASIQGGSSYGYTF.

This sequence joins TRBV27 and TRBJ2-1; possibly TRBD2 for D (7 bases). This CDR3 has 14 residues. Trimming pared 2 bases from V and 9 bases from J, leaving 14 bases between. Germline V CDR1 and CDR2: MNHEY, SMNVEV (reference sequence). The chain's CDR3 is CASSLDRGGGEQFF. The CDR3 bases are TGTGCCAGCAGTTTAGATAGGGGGGGCGGTGAGCAGTTCTTC.

This clone was detected only a few times. The chain joins TRBV15 to TRBJ2-7; D gene uncertain. In germline, CDR1 is LNHNV, CDR2 YYDKDF (reference sequence). There are 14 residues in the CDR3. V lost 0 bases and J 1 base, leaving 7 bases between the germline ends. For the CDR3, the DNA is TGTGCCACCAGCAGAGATCACTCATCCTACGAGCAGTACTTC. Its protein is CATSRDHSSYEQYF.